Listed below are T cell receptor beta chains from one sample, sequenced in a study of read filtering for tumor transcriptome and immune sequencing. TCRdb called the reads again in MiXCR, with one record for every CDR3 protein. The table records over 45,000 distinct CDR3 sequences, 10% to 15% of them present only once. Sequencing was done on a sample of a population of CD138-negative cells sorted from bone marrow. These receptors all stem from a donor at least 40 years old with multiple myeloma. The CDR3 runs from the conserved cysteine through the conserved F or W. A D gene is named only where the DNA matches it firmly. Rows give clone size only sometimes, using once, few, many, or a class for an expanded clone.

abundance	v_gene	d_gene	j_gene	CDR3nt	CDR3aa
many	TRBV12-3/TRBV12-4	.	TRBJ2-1	TGTGCCAGCACTAAGTGGGGGGCTGAGCAGTTCTTC	CASTKWGAEQFF
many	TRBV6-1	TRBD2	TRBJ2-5	TGTGCCAGCCGTTTACAGAGCGGGGGGGGAGGAGAGACCCAGTACTTC	CASRLQSGGGGETQYF
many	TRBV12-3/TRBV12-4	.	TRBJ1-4	TGTGCCAGCAGTCTGAGAGCTCGGGGTAATGAAAAACTGTTTTTT	CASSLRARGNEKLFF
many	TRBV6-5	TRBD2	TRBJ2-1	TGTGCCAGCAGTGCGACTAGCGGGAGGGCCAATGAGCAGTTCTTC	CASSATSGRANEQFF
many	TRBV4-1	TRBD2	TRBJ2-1	TGCGCCAGCAGCCAAGATCCGCTTAGCGGGAGCTCCTACAATGAGCAGTTCTTC	CASSQDPLSGSSYNEQFF
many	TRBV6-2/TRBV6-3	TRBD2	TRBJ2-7	TGTGCCAGCTCTGCGGGAGGGAGTGTGACCTACGAGCAGTACTTC	CASSAGGSVTYEQYF
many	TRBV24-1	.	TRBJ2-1	TGTGCCACCAGTGATGAAGGCGTGGAGCAGTTCTTC	CATSDEGVEQFF
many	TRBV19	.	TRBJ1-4	TGTGCCAGTACCGACAGGATCTCGGAAAAACTGTTTTTT	CASTDRISEKLFF
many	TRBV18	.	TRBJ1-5	TGTGCCAGCTCAGGGGGAGACAATCAGCCCCAGCATTTT	CASSGGDNQPQHF
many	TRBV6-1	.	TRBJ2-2	TGTGCCAGCAGTTACTCGTGGTCCCTGAACACCGGGGAGCTGTTTTTT	CASSYSWSLNTGELFF
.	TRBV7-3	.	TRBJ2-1	TGTGCCAGCAGCTTCGGTAGGGACAATGAGCAGTTCTTC	CASSFGRDNEQFF
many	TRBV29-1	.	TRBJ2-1	TGCAGCGGAGAGCTCGCAGGGTTCTCCTACAATGAGCAGTTCTTC	CSGELAGFSYNEQFF